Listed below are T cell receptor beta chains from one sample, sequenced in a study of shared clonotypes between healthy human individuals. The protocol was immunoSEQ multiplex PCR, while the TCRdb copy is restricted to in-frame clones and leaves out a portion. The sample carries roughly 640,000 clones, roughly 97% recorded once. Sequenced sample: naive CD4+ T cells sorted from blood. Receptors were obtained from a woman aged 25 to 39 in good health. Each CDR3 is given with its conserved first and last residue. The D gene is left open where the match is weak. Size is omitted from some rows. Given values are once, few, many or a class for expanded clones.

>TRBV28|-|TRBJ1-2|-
CASAVQRLYNYGYTF
TGTGCCAGCGCGGTGCAGAGACTGTATAACTATGGCTACACCTTC
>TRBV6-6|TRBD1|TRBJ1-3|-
CASSFDRASGNTIYF
TGTGCCAGCAGCTTCGACAGGGCCTCTGGAAACACCATATATTTT
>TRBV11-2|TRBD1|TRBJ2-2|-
CASSHRTGKTGELFF
TGTGCCAGCAGCCACAGGACAGGGAAAACCGGGGAGCTGTTTTTT
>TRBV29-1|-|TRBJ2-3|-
CSVEEFRAGSTDTQYF
TGCAGCGTTGAAGAGTTTCGGGCTGGGAGTACAGATACGCAGTATTTT
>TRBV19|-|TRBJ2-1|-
CASSIAVATNEQFF
TGTGCCAGTAGTATAGCCGTTGCAACCAATGAGCAGTTCTTC
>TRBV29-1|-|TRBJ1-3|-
CSAAEGISGNTIYF
TGCAGCGCCGCGGAGGGAATCTCTGGAAACACCATATATTTT
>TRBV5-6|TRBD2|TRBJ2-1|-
CASSTGGLAGINEQFF
TGTGCCAGCAGCACTGGCGGGCTAGCGGGAATAAATGAGCAGTTCTTC
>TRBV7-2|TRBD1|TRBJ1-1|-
CASSLERGHTEAFF
TGTGCCAGCAGCTTAGAGAGGGGGCACACTGAAGCTTTCTTT
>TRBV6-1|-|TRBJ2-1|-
CASSNPYLGNEQFF
TGTGCCAGCAGTAACCCATATTTAGGGAATGAGCAGTTCTTC
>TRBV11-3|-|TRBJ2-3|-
CASSSYGTLADTQYF
TGTGCCAGCAGCTCCTACGGGACATTAGCAGATACGCAGTATTTT
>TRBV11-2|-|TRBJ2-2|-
CASSLVGSQTGELFF
TGTGCCAGCAGCTTAGTCGGGAGTCAAACCGGGGAGCTGTTTTTT
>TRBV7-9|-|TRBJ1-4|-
CASSLGRGNEKLFF
TGTGCCAGCAGCTTAGGCAGGGGTAATGAAAAACTGTTTTTT
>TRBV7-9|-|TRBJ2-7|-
CASSFNPGTPSSYEQYF
TGTGCCAGCAGCTTCAACCCGGGGACACCAAGCTCCTACGAGCAGTACTTC
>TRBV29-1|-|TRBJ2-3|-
CSVAGDTQYF
TGCAGCGTTGCGGGAGATACGCAGTATTTT
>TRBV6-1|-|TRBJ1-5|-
CASSTGFNQPQHF
TGTGCCAGCAGTACAGGGTTCAATCAGCCCCAGCATTTT
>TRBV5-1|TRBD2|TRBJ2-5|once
CASSLGLWQQVTTSGQETQYF
TGCGCCAGCAGCCTAGGCCTGTGGCAACAGGTTACGACTAGCGGGCAAGAGACCCAGTACTTC
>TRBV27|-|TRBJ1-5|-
CASSPKQGRSNQPQHF
TGTGCCAGCAGTCCTAAACAGGGTCGGAGCAATCAGCCCCAGCATTTT
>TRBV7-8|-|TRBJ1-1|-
CASSRRADTEAFF
TGTGCCAGCAGCCGTCGCGCGGACACTGAAGCTTTCTTT
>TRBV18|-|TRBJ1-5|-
CASSPVGLGQPQHF
TGTGCCAGCTCACCCGTTGGTTTAGGTCAGCCCCAGCATTTT
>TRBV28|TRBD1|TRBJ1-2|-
CASSFILSATGGNYGYTF
TGTGCCAGCAGTTTTATCCTTTCTGCGACAGGGGGGAACTATGGCTACACCTTC
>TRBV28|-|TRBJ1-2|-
CASSFGFWGNGYTF
TGTGCCAGCAGTTTTGGATTTTGGGGGAATGGCTACACCTTC
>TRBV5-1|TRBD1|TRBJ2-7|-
CASSGTGNYEQYF
TGCGCCAGCAGCGGGACAGGGAACTACGAGCAGTACTTC
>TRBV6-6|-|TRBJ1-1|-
CASSYEWVLGTEAFF
TGTGCCAGCAGTTACGAATGGGTCCTCGGGACTGAAGCTTTCTTT
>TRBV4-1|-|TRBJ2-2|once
CASSPLGLSSTGELFF
TGCGCCAGCAGCCCCCTAGGCCTGTCGAGCACCGGGGAGCTGTTTTTT
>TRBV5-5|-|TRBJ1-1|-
CASRPEGFGADTEAFF
TGTGCCAGCAGGCCCGAGGGGTTCGGGGCTGACACTGAAGCTTTCTTT
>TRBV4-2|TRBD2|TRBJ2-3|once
CASSQEGSGRSDTQYF
TGTGCCAGCAGCCAAGAAGGTAGCGGGAGATCGGATACGCAGTATTTT
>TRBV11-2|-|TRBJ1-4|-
CASSQRGEKLFF
TGTGCCAGCAGCCAAAGGGGCGAAAAACTGTTTTTT
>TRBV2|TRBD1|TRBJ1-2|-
CASKLTGEGGYTF
TGTGCCAGCAAACTAACAGGGGAAGGTGGCTACACCTTC
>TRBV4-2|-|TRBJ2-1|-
CASSRRLQSSYNEQFF
TGTGCCAGCAGCCGGCGACTCCAATCCTCCTACAATGAGCAGTTCTTC
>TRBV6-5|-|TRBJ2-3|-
CASSYPANGGRDTQYF
TGTGCCAGCAGTTACCCTGCCAATGGAGGGAGGGATACGCAGTATTTT
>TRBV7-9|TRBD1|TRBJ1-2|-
CASSFGQGLGGYTF
TGTGCCAGCAGCTTCGGACAGGGGTTAGGTGGCTACACCTTC
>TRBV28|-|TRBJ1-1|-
CATTLDGGTEAFF
TGTGCCACCACCCTCGACGGGGGCACTGAAGCTTTCTTT
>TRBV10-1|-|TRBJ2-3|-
CASSEEGTADTQYF
TGCGCCAGCAGTGAGGAGGGAACGGCAGATACGCAGTATTTT